Below, 19 T cell receptor beta chains from the same sample are listed, as sequenced in a study of shared clonotypes between healthy human individuals (dated by TCRdb to the early 2020s). The library was made by the immunoSEQ multiplex PCR assay. TCRdb limited this immuneACCESS table to in-frame rearrangements with V and J called. A share of clones is missing; checked studies link under half to unresolved V genes, and the rest is unexplained. The table for this sample lists more than 850,000 clones; about four fifths of them were counted only once. 0.4% to 0.55% of the sample is held by the ten biggest clonotypes. The specimen was memory CD4+ T cells from PBMCs. Per the publication, the cell subset or site label means: CD45RA-negative fraction. Source of these receptors: a man aged 18 to 35 in good health. Some clones in this sample may be carry-over from other donors' samples.

The chain recombines TRBV30 with TRBJ2-7; maybe TRBD2 (7 bases). V was shortened by 8 bases and J by 0 bases, with 20 bases between the two germline ends. Germline V gives CDR1 GTSNPN, CDR2 SVGIG (reference sequence). This CDR3 region has 15 residues. DNA for the CDR3: TGTGCCGGGCATCTTGGGGGGGCCAACTCCTACGAGCAGTACTTC. Its protein is CAGHLGGANSYEQYF.

V usage is TRBV30 and J usage is TRBJ1-5; TRBD1 aligns across 8 bases. CDR1 is GTSNPN and CDR2 is SVGIG in the germline V gene (reference sequence). The V gene end was trimmed by 2 bases and the J gene end by 1 base; junction bases not matched to a gene: 4. The CDR3 has 15 amino acids. CDR3 region: CAWSRQGSSNQPQHF. The CDR3 coding sequence is TGTGCCTGGAGTAGACAGGGGAGCAGCAATCAGCCCCAGCATTTT.

The chain uses TRBV19 and TRBJ1-1; D is ambiguous. V dropped 3 bases and J dropped 6 bases, with 11 bases sitting between them. CDR1 and CDR2 (germline): LNHDA, SQIVND (reference sequence). CDR3 length equals 13 residues. This CDR3 is CASSILPQSEAFF. CDR3 bases: TGTGCCAGTAGTATTCTCCCCCAGTCTGAAGCTTTCTTT. The whole variable domain, filled in from reference TRBV19 and TRBJ1-1, reads DGGITQSPKYLFRKEGQNVTLSCEQNLNHDAMYWYRQDPGQGLRLIYYSQIVNDFQKGDIAEGYSVSREKKESFPLTVTSAQKNPTAFYLCASSILPQSEAFFGQGTRLTVV.

The rearrangement joins TRBV4-3 to TRBJ1-1; D gene unclear. The V end was cut by 1 base, the J end by 5 bases, with 8 bases between. Per the germline V gene, CDR1 is LGHNA and CDR2 is YSLEER. The CDR3 has 13 amino acids. This CDR3 reads CASSQVGWTEAFF. In DNA, the CDR3 is TGCGCCAGCAGCCAAGTGGGTTGGACTGAAGCTTTCTTT.

The chain uses TRBV19 and TRBJ2-7, with D perhaps TRBD2 (6 bases). Germline V gives CDR1 LNHDA, CDR2 SQIVND (reference sequence). Trimming stripped 3 bases from V and 7 bases from J, with 13 bases between. The CDR3 covers 13 residues. The CDR3 region is CASSIRGTHEQYF. Here the CDR3 DNA reads TGTGCCAGTAGTATCCGCGGGACTCATGAGCAGTACTTC. The entire variable domain, with the rest obtained from reference TRBV19 and TRBJ2-7, is as follows: DGGITQSPKYLFRKEGQNVTLSCEQNLNHDAMYWYRQDPGQGLRLIYYSQIVNDFQKGDIAEGYSVSREKKESFPLTVTSAQKNPTAFYLCASSIRGTHEQYFGPGTRLTVT.

The rearrangement uses TRBV6-6 and TRBJ2-1; tentatively, D is TRBD1 or TRBD2 (5 bases each). The germline V gene has CDR1 MNHNY and CDR2 SVGAGI (reference sequence). The CDR3 has 14 residues. V lost 6 bases, J lost 7 bases, and 16 bases lay in between. Here the CDR3 reads CASSSGAGRNEQFF. The CDR3 nucleotides read TGTGCCAGCAGCTCCGGGGCCGGCCGTAATGAGCAGTTCTTC.

V gene TRBV7-3 combines with J gene TRBJ2-1; a possible D gene is TRBD2 (6 bases). The V end was cut by 2 bases, the J end by 9 bases, with 20 bases between. The CDR3 totals 16 residues. Germline-derived CDR1 and CDR2 are SGHTA and FQGTGA. CDR3 region: CASSLGYRGKGGEQFF. In nucleotides, the CDR3 is TGTGCCAGCAGCTTAGGATACCGCGGGAAGGGTGGTGAGCAGTTCTTC.

This clone occurred a few times. This rearrangement joins TRBV6-1 to TRBJ2-7; D is ambiguous. Between the trimmed V and J ends, which lost 3 bases and 8 bases, there was a span of 14 bases. Germline CDR1 MNHNS, CDR2 SASEGT. The CDR3 is made up of 13 amino acids. The CDR3 nucleotides read TGTGCCAGCAGTGAGTTAGAGGAACTCAAGCAGTACTTC. It is translated as CASSELEELKQYF.

V is TRBV6-5 and J is TRBJ2-3; TRBD2 might be the D (5 bases). The germline gives CDR1 MNHEY, CDR2 SVGAGI. The ends were cut back, 6 bases at V and 7 bases at J, with 14 bases in the middle. This CDR3 is 13 amino acids long. CDR3 DNA: TGTGCCAGCAGACAACTAGTCCGCCATACGCAGTATTTT. Protein product: CASRQLVRHTQYF.

The rearrangement links TRBV27 to TRBJ2-1; 10 positions match TRBD2. The V and J ends lost 6 bases and 3 bases, in that order; junction bases with no gene match: 8. Germline V gene sequence: CDR1 MNHEY, CDR2 SMNVEV (reference sequence). The CDR3 contains 16 residues. CDR3 in amino acids: CASSITTSGHYNEQFF. The CDR3 DNA follows: TGTGCCAGCAGCATAACGACTAGCGGGCACTACAATGAGCAGTTCTTC.

The chain combines TRBV28 with TRBJ2-5, with TRBD1 matching 8 bases. The V segment lost 2 bases and the J segment 4 bases; nucleotides outside the gene matches: 18. The CDR3 covers 19 residues. The germline V gene encodes CDR1 MDHEN and CDR2 SYDVKM. The CDR3 spells CASSLAHRQGTPAVETQYF. In DNA, the CDR3 is TGTGCCAGCAGTTTAGCCCATAGACAGGGGACCCCCGCCGTAGAGACCCAGTACTTC. The full variable domain, its missing parts supplied by reference TRBV28 and TRBJ2-5, is DVKVTQSSRYLVKRTGEKVFLECVQDMDHENMFWYRQDPGLGLRLIYFSYDVKMKEKGDIPEGYSVSREKKERFSLILESASTNQTSMYLCASSLAHRQGTPAVETQYFGPGTRLLVL.

In its sample, this clone was seen a few times. The chain recombines TRBV1 with TRBJ1-5; the table names TRBD1, a call not compared with the DNA. TRBV1 is a listed pseudogene. The CDR3 runs to 16 residues. The CDR3 loop is CTSSPGTGEELQPQHF. CDR3 nucleotide sequence: TGCACCAGCAGCCCCGGGACAGGGGAAGAGTTACAGCCCCAGCATTTT.

This clone appeared once. The rearrangement links TRBV6-1 to TRBJ2-7; the D gene could be TRBD1 or TRBD2 (6 bases each). This CDR3 comprises 14 residues. V was shortened by 8 bases and J by 2 bases, with 16 bases between the two germline ends. Germline-derived CDR1 and CDR2 are MNHNS and SASEGT. CDR3 in amino acids: CASFYWGAAYEQYF. The CDR3, as DNA: TGTGCCAGCTTTTATTGGGGGGCCGCCTACGAGCAGTACTTC.

This clone appeared a single time. The chain combines TRBV5-4 with TRBJ2-3; 12 bases align to TRBD2. The CDR3 runs 15 residues. Trimming removed 3 bases from V and 4 bases from J; junction bases left unmatched: 3. The V gene's germline CDR1 is SGHNT and CDR2 YYREEE (reference sequence). CDR3 DNA: TGTGCCAGCAGCTCGACTAGCGGGAGTTCAGATACGCAGTATTTT. This codes for CASSSTSGSSDTQYF.

The sample holds many counts of this clone. CDR3 sequence: CASSPRSGETQYF. CDR3 DNA: TGCGCCAGCAGCCCCCGGTCGGGGGAGACCCAGTACTTC. The genes are TRBV5-1 and TRBJ2-5; the D gene is possibly TRBD2 (5 bases). The germline V gene has CDR1 SGHRS and CDR2 YFSETQ. V was clipped by 4 bases and J by 5 bases, with 12 bases between them. The CDR3 is 13 amino acids.

The chain carries TRBV7-2 and TRBJ2-2, with 8 bases lining up with TRBD1. Losses at the gene ends were 5 bases for V and 0 bases for J; bases not matched to a gene: 11. The V gene's germline CDR1 is SGHTA and CDR2 FQGNSA. The length of the CDR3 is 18 residues. The CDR3 here is CASSLRPQGAANTGELFF. CDR3 DNA: TGTGCCAGCAGCCTGCGACCCCAGGGGGCCGCGAACACCGGGGAGCTGTTTTTT.

The chain uses TRBV4-3 and TRBJ2-1; D uncertain. The CDR3 has 15 residues. The V gene lost 2 bases and the J gene lost 9 bases, with 17 bases spanning the gap. Per the germline V gene, CDR1 is LGHNA and CDR2 is YSLEER. The CDR3, as DNA: TGCGCCAGCAGCCAAAAGAGCACCTATAGTTCTGAGCAGTTCTTC. Translated: CASSQKSTYSSEQFF.

J is TRBJ2-1 and V is TRBV28; 9 bases are a match to TRBD2. V lost 7 bases and J lost 5; bases outside the gene matches: 9. The CDR3 contains 15 residues. Germline V gene sequence: CDR1 MDHEN, CDR2 SYDVKM. The CDR3 loop is CASNSPPSGNNEQFF. CDR3 nucleotide sequence: TGTGCCAGCAACTCTCCCCCTAGCGGGAACAATGAGCAGTTCTTC.

This clone was counted at least ten times. The gene calls are TRBV29-1 and TRBJ2-3, with 12 bases aligning to TRBD2. J was trimmed by 4 bases and V by 4 bases; bases with no gene match: 0. CDR3 length: 13 amino acids. The V gene's germline CDR1 is SQVTM and CDR2 ANQGSEA. In DNA form, the CDR3 reads TGCAGCGTTGGGACTAGCGGGGCAGATACGCAGTATTTT. Translated, it gives CSVGTSGADTQYF.